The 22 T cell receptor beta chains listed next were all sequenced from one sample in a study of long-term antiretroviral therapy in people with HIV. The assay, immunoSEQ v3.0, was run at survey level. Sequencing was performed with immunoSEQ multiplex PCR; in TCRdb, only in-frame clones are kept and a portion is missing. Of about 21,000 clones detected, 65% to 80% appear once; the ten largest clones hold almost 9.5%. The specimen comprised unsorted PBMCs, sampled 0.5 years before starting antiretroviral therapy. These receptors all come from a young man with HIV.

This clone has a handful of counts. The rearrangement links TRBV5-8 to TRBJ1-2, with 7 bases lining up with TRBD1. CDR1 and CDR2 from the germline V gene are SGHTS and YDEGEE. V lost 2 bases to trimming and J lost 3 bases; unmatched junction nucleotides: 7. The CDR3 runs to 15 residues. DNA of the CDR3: TGTGCCAGCAGCTTAGCACAGGGGAACTACTATGGCTACACCTTC. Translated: CASSLAQGNYYGYTF.

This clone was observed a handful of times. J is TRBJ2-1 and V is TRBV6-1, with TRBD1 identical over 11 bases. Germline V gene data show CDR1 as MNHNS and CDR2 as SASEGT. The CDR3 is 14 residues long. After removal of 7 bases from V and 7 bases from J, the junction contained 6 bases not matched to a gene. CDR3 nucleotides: TGTGCCAGCATGCCGGGACAGGGGGGGAATGAGCAGTTCTTC. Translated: CASMPGQGGNEQFF.

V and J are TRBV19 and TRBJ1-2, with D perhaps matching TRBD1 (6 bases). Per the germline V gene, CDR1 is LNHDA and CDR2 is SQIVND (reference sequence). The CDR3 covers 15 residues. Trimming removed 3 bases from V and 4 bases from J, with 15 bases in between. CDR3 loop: CASSITRGGVYGYTF. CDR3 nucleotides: TGTGCCAGTAGTATTACCAGGGGAGGCGTCTATGGCTACACCTTC.

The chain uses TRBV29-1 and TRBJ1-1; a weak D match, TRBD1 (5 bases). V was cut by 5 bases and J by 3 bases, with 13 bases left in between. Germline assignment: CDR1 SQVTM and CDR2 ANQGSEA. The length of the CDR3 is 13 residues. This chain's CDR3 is CSVPGKGDTEAFF. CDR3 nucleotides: TGCAGCGTTCCGGGGAAAGGGGACACTGAAGCTTTCTTT. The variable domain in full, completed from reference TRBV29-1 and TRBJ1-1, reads SAVISQKPSRDICQRGTSLTIQCQVDSQVTMMFWYRQQPGQSLTLIATANQGSEATYESGFVIDKFPISRPNLTFSTLTVSNMSPEDSSIYLCSVPGKGDTEAFFGQGTRLTVV.

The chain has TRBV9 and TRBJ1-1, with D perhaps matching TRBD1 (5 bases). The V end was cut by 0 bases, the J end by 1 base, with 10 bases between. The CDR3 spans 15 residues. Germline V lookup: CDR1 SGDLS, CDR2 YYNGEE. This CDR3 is CASSVVGVRNTEAFF. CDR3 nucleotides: TGTGCCAGCAGCGTAGTAGGGGTTCGGAACACTGAAGCTTTCTTT.

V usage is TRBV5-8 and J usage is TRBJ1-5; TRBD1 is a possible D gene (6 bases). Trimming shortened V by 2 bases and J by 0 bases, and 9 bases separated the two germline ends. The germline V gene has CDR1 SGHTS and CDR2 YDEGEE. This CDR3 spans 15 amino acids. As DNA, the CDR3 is TGTGCCAGCAGCTTACAGGGCTATAGCAATCAGCCCCAGCATTTT. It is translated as CASSLQGYSNQPQHF.

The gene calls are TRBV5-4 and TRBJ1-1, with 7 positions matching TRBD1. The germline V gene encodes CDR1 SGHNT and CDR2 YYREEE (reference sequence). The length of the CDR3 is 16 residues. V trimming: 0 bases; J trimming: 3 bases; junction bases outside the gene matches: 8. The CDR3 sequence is CASSLEQGFWDTEAFF. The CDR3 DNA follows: TGTGCCAGCAGCTTGGAACAGGGGTTTTGGGACACTGAAGCTTTCTTT.

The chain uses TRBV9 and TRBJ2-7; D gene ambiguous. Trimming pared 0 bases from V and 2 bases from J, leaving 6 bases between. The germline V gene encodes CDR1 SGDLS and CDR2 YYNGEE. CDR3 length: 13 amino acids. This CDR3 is CASSVASTYEQYF. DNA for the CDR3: TGTGCCAGCAGCGTAGCATCCACCTACGAGCAGTACTTC.

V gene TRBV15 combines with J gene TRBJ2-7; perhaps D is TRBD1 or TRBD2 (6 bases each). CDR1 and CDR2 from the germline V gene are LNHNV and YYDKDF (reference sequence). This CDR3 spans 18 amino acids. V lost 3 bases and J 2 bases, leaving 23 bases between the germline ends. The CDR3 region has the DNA TGTGCCACCAGCAGTCTCGGCGAAGGGGCAGGGGAGGCCTACGAGCAGTACTTC. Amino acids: CATSSLGEGAGEAYEQYF.

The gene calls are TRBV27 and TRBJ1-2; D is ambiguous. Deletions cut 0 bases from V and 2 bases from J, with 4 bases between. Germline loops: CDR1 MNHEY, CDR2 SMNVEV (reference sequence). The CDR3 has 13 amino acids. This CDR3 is CASSLSRNYGYTF. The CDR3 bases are TGTGCCAGCAGTTTATCCAGAAACTATGGCTACACCTTC.

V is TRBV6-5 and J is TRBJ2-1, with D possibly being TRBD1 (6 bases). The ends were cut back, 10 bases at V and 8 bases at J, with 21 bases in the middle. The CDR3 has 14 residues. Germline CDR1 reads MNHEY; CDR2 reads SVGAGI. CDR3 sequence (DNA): TGTGCCACCGAAGACCCAGGGGCCGACGATGAGCAGTTCTTC. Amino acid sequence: CATEDPGADDEQFF.

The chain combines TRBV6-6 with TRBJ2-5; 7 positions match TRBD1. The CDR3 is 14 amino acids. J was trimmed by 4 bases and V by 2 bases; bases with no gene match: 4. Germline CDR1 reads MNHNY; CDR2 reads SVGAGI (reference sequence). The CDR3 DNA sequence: TGTGCCAGCAGTTACACTACAGGGGTAGAGACCCAGTACTTC. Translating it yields CASSYTTGVETQYF.

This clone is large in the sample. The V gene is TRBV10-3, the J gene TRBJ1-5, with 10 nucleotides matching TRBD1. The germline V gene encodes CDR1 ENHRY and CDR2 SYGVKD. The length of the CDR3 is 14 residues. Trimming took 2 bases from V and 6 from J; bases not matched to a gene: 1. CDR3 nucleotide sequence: TGTGCCATCAGTGAGGGGACAGGGGTTCAGCCCCAGCATTTT. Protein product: CAISEGTGVQPQHF.

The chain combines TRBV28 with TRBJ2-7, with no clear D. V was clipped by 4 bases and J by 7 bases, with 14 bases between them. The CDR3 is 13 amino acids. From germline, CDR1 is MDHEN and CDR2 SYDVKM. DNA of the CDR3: TGTGCCAGCAGTTCAATAGAAATGGGTGAGCAGTACTTC. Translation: CASSSIEMGEQYF.

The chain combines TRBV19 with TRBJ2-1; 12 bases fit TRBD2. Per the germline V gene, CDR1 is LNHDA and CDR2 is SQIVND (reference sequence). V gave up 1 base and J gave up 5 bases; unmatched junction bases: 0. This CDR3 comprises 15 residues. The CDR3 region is CASSIGLAGDNEQFF. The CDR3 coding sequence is TGTGCCAGTAGTATAGGACTAGCGGGAGACAATGAGCAGTTCTTC. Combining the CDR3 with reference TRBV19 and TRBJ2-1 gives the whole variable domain DGGITQSPKYLFRKEGQNVTLSCEQNLNHDAMYWYRQDPGQGLRLIYYSQIVNDFQKGDIAEGYSVSREKKESFPLTVTSAQKNPTAFYLCASSIGLAGDNEQFFGPGTRLTVL.

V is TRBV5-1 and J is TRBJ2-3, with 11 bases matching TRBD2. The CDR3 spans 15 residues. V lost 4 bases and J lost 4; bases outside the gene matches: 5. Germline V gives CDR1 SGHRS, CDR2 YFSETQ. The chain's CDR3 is CASSKGTSGPDTQYF. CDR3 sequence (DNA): TGCGCCAGCAGCAAGGGGACTAGCGGTCCAGATACGCAGTATTTT.

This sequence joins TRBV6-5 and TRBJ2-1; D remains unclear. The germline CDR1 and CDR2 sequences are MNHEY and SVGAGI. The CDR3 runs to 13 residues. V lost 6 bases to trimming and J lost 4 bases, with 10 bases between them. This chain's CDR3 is CASRASEYNEQFF. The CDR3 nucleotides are TGTGCCAGCAGGGCTTCGGAGTACAATGAGCAGTTCTTC.

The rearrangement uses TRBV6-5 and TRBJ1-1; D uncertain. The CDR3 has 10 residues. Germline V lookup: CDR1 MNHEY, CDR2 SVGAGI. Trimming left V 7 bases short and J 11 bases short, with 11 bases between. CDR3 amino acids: CASISYRAFF. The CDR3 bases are TGTGCCAGCATTTCTTATCGCGCTTTCTTT.

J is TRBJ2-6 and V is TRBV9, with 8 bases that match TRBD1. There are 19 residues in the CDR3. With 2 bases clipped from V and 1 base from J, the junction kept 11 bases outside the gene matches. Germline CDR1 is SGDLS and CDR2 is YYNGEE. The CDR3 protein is CASSVTPGQGRSGANVLTF. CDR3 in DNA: TGTGCCAGCAGCGTCACGCCCGGACAGGGCCGATCTGGGGCCAACGTCCTGACTTTC. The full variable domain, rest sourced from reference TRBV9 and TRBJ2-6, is DSGVTQTPKHLITATGQRVTLRCSPRSGDLSVYWYQQSLDQGLQFLIQYYNGEERAKGNILERFSAQQFPDLHSELNLSSLELGDSALYFCASSVTPGQGRSGANVLTFGAGSRLTVL.

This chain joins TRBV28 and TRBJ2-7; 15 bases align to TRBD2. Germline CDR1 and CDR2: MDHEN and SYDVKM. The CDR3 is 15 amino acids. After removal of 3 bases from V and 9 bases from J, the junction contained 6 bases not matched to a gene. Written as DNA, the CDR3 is TGTGCCAGCAGTTTCTGGACTAGCGGGAGGGATCCGCAGTACTTC. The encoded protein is CASSFWTSGRDPQYF.

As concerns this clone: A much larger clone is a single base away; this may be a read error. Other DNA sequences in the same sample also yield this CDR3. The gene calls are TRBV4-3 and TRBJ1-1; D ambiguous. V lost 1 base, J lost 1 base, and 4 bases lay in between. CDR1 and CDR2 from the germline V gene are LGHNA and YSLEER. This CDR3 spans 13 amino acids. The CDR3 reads CASSQAGNTEAFF. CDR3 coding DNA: TGCGCCAGCAGCCAAGCAGGGAACACTGAAGCTTTCTTT.

CDR3 in amino acids: CASSVQNSANEKLFF. In nucleotides, the CDR3 is TGTGCCAGCAGCGTACAAAACTCAGCTAATGAAAAACTGTTTTTT. The rearrangement links TRBV9 to TRBJ1-4; no reliable D call. Trimming removed 1 base at V and 3 bases at J, with 10 bases between. The germline V gene encodes CDR1 SGDLS and CDR2 YYNGEE. The CDR3 totals 15 residues.